The 16 T cell receptor beta chains below were found in one sample sequenced in a study of vaccination and CD4 T cells after COVID-19. Scientists ran DNA taken from cultured CD4+ T cells through the Oncomine TCR Beta short-read assay for sequencing. A single record per CDR3 protein comes from TCRdb applying MiXCR to the PCR reads. Seen here are over 20,000 distinct CDR3 sequences, 48% observed once, and the top ten hold 5% to 6.5%. Treatment indicated: approximately 10-day PBMC culture with coronavirus spike peptide pools or control peptides (ViraFEST assay). These TCRs are of unknown antigen specificity. Sequenced material: CD4+ T cells from blood, cultured in vitro. These receptors were collected from a human donor who had recovered from COVID-19.

This clonotype occurred a few times. The chain combines TRBV20-1 with TRBJ1-6, with a tentative D call TRBD1 (6 bases). This CDR3 region has 14 residues. V dropped 5 bases and J dropped 4 bases, with 12 bases sitting between them. The germline V gene encodes CDR1 DFQATT and CDR2 SNEGSKA (reference sequence). The CDR3 protein is CSAPLQGYNSPLHF. CDR3 DNA: TGCAGTGCTCCACTTCAGGGGTATAATTCACCCCTCCACTTT.

The chain recombines TRBV5-4 with TRBJ2-7, with 8 bases that match TRBD2. CDR1 is SGHNT, CDR2 YYREEE, per germline (reference sequence). The CDR3 has 14 residues. V dropped 2 bases and J dropped 3; count of bases not matched to a gene: 4. CDR3 sequence reads: CASSFGGVGYEQYF. In nucleotides, the CDR3 is TGTGCCAGCAGCTTCGGGGGGGTGGGCTACGAGCAGTACTTC.

DNA for the CDR3: TGTGCCAGCAGTTTATACCCAGGACATGAGCAGTTCTTC. Protein sequence: CASSLYPGHEQFF. This chain uses TRBV27 with TRBJ2-1, with unresolved D. This CDR3 is built from 13 residues. V was shortened by 1 base and J by 8 bases, with 9 bases between the two germline ends. CDR1 and CDR2 (germline): MNHEY, SMNVEV (reference sequence).

This clonotype has more than one count but fewer than ten. The V call is TRBV11-2, the J call TRBJ1-2; no clear D gene. This CDR3 is built from 15 residues. V was cut by 5 bases and J by 2 bases, with 15 bases left in between. The V gene's germline CDR1 is SGHAT and CDR2 FQNNGV. CDR3 amino acids: CASSRPPGGNYGYTF. CDR3 nucleotides: TGTGCCAGCAGCCGCCCCCCAGGAGGGAACTATGGCTACACCTTC.

V usage is TRBV2 and J usage is TRBJ1-1; D gene unclear. The V gene's germline CDR1 is SNHLY and CDR2 FYNNEI. This CDR3 has 13 residues. The V gene lost 0 bases and the J gene lost 5 bases, with 7 bases spanning the gap. CDR3 in DNA: TGTGCCAGCAGTGAAGCACAGTGGACTGAAGCTTTCTTT. It codes for CASSEAQWTEAFF.

This chain links TRBV5-1 with TRBJ2-5, with TRBD1 matching 7 bases. The trim removed 0 bases at V and 2 bases at J, leaving 4 bases unmatched. This CDR3 contains 15 residues. Germline CDR1 and CDR2: SGHRS and YFSETQ. The CDR3 spells CASSLGGQVQETQYF. The CDR3 DNA reads as TGCGCCAGCAGCTTGGGTGGACAGGTACAAGAGACCCAGTACTTC.

The chain couples TRBV6-5 to TRBJ1-2; tentatively, D is TRBD1 (5 bases). The CDR3 sequence is 15 residues long. The ends were cut back, 4 bases at V and 7 bases at J, with 19 bases in the middle. From germline, CDR1 is MNHEY and CDR2 SVGAGI. The CDR3: CASSSPPGRGGGYTF. The CDR3 coding sequence is TGTGCCAGCAGTTCCCCTCCGGGGAGGGGAGGTGGCTACACCTTC.

This clonotype was recorded a few times. The chain recombines TRBV28 with TRBJ1-5; D gene ambiguous. Germline values: CDR1 MDHEN, CDR2 SYDVKM. This CDR3 region has 13 residues. V dropped 5 bases and J dropped 11 bases, with 16 bases sitting between them. The CDR3 bases are TGTGCCAGCAGTCCAAAGCCTGTAAGGGCCCAGCATTTT. Residues: CASSPKPVRAQHF. Variable domain in full (rest from reference TRBV28 and TRBJ1-5): DVKVTQSSRYLVKRTGEKVFLECVQDMDHENMFWYRQDPGLGLRLIYFSYDVKMKEKGDIPEGYSVSREKKERFSLILESASTNQTSMYLCASSPKPVRAQHFGDGTRLSIL.

The chain couples TRBV6-5 to TRBJ2-7; possible D gene TRBD2, 5 bases. This CDR3 has 14 amino acids. V lost 1 base and J lost 5, with 12 bases in between. Per the germline V gene, CDR1 is MNHEY and CDR2 is SVGAGI. The DNA of the CDR3 is TGTGCCAGCAGTTACTTAACGAGAGGGAACGAGCAGTACTTC. Amino acid sequence: CASSYLTRGNEQYF.

V gene TRBV6-1 combines with J gene TRBJ2-3, with unresolved D. Germline V gene sequence: CDR1 MNHNS, CDR2 SASEGT. There are 14 residues in the CDR3. V gave up 7 bases and J gave up 4 bases, with 15 bases separating them. CDR3: CASKKNEHPDTQYF. For the CDR3, the DNA is TGTGCCAGCAAGAAGAATGAGCACCCAGATACGCAGTATTTT.

The chain couples TRBV12-3 or TRBV12-4 to TRBJ1-2, with D unclear. Trimming left V 3 bases short and J 4 bases short, with 9 bases between. This CDR3 has 13 residues. This chain's CDR3 is CASSLGGSYGYTF. CDR3 DNA sequence: TGTGCCAGCAGTTTGGGTGGAAGCTATGGCTACACCTTC.

CDR3 sequence: CASSLQGLSTEAFF. The CDR3 region has the DNA TGTGCCAGCAGCTTGCAGGGGCTAAGCACTGAAGCTTTCTTT. The rearrangement links TRBV5-6 to TRBJ1-1; D perhaps matches TRBD1 (6 bases). The CDR3 length is 14 residues. From germline, CDR1 is SGHDT and CDR2 YYEEEE. Trimming shortened V by 1 base and J by 4 bases, and 11 bases separated the two germline ends.

V usage is TRBV11-3 and J usage is TRBJ2-3; 7 positions match TRBD2. Germline V lookup: CDR1 SGHNT, CDR2 YENEEA. Trimming took 3 bases from V and 4 from J; bases not matched to a gene: 4. CDR3 size: 14 residues. In DNA, the CDR3 is TGTGCCAGCAGCTTGCTAGCGGAATCAGATACGCAGTATTTT. Translated, it gives CASSLLAESDTQYF.

This clonotype was seen a handful of times. The chain couples TRBV20-1 to TRBJ2-2; 7 bases agree with TRBD1. The length of the CDR3 is 15 residues. V lost 5 bases and J lost 3; bases outside the gene matches: 9. Germline CDR1 reads DFQATT; CDR2 reads SNEGSKA (reference sequence). CDR3 DNA: TGCAGTGCTCTCCCCCCGACAGGGTACACCGGGGAGCTGTTTTTT. Protein: CSALPPTGYTGELFF.

This chain uses TRBV10-2 with TRBJ1-2; a weak D match, TRBD1 (6 bases). The CDR3 runs to 15 residues. Germline-derived CDR1 and CDR2 are WSHSY and SAAADI. The V end lost 7 bases, the J end lost 4 bases, and 19 bases lay between the germline ends. As DNA, the CDR3 is TGCGCCAGCACCCAAGGGCCGGGGGCGGGCTATGGCTACACCTTC. It translates to CASTQGPGAGYGYTF.

This clonotype has a handful of counts. The CDR3 DNA sequence: TGTGCCTGGGGAGCGGCAATGCAGTTCTTC. This gives the protein CAWGAAMQFF. This rearrangement joins TRBV30 to TRBJ2-1; possibly TRBD2 for D (5 bases). V dropped 5 bases and J dropped 12 bases, with 11 bases sitting between them. The CDR3 runs to 10 residues. CDR1 and CDR2 from the germline V gene are GTSNPN and SVGIG (reference sequence). The full variable domain, its missing parts supplied by reference TRBV30 and TRBJ2-1, is SQTIHQWPATLVQPVGSPLSLECTVEGTSNPNLYWYRQAAGRGLQLLFYSVGIGQISSEVPQNLSASRPQDRQFILSSKKLLLSDSGFYLCAWGAAMQFFGPGTRLTVL.